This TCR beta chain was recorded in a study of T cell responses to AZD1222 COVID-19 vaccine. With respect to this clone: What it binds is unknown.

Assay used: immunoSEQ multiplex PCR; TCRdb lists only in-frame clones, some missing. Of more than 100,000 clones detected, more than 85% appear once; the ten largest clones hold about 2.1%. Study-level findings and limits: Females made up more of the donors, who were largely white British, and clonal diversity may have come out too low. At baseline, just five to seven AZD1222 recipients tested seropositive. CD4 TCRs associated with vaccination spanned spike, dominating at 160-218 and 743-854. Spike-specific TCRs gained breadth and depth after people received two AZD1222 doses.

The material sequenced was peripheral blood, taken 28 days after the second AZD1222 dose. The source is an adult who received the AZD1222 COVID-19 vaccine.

This CDR3 is CASSERTGKRNYGYTF. In nucleotides, the CDR3 is TGTGCCAGCAGTGAAAGGACAGGCAAAAGAAACTATGGCTACACCTTC. The gene calls are TRBV6-1 and TRBJ1-2; 7 bases agree with TRBD1. The CDR3 sequence is 16 residues long. Per germline, CDR1 MNHNS and CDR2 SASEGT. V was clipped by 2 bases and J by 2 bases; unmatched bases: 8.